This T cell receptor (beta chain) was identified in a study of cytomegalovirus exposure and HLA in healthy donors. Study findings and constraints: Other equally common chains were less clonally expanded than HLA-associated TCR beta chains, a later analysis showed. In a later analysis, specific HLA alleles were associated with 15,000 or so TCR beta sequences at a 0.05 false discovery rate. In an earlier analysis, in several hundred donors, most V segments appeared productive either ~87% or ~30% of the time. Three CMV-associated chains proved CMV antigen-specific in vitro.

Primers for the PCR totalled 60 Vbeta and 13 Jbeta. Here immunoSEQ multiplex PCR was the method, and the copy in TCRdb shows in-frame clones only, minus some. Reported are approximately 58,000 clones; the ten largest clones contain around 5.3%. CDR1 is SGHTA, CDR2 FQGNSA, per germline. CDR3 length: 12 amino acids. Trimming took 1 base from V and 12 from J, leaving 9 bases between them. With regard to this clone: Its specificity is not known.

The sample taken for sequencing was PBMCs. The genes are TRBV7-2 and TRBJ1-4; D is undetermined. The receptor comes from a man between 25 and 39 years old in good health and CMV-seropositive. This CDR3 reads CASSLVFGELFF. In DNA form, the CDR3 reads TGTGCCAGCAGCTTAGTTTTCGGAGAACTGTTTTTT.